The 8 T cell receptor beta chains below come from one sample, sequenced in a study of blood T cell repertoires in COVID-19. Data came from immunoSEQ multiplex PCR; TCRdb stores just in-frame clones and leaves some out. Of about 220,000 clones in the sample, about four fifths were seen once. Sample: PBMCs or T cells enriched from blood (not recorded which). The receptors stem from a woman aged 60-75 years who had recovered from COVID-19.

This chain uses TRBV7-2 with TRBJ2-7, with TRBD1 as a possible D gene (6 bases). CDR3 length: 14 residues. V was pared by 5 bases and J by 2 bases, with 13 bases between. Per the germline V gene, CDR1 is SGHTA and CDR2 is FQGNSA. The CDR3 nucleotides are TGTGCCAGCAGCCCGGGACACCTTACCTACGAGCAGTACTTC. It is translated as CASSPGHLTYEQYF.

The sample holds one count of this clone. In DNA form, the CDR3 reads TGTGCCAGTAGTACGGGACAGGGGAGGTACAATGAGCAGTTCTTC. Translated: CASSTGQGRYNEQFF. The gene calls are TRBV19 and TRBJ2-1, with TRBD1 matching over 10 bases. The CDR3 is 15 residues long. V was pared by 4 bases and J by 4 bases, with 4 bases of the junction left unmatched. The V gene's germline CDR1 is LNHDA and CDR2 SQIVND (reference sequence).

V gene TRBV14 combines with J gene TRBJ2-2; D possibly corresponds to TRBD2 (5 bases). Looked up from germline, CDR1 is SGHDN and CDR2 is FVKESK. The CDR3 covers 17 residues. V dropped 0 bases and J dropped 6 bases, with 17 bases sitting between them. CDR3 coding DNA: TGTGCCAGCAGCCAAGAACGAGGGCTTGGCGGCGCCGGGGAGCTGTTTTTT. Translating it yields CASSQERGLGGAGELFF.

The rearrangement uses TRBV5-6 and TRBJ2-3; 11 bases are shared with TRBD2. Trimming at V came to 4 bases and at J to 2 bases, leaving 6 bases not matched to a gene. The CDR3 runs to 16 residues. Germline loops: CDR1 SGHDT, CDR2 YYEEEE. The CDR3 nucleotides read TGTGCCAGCAGCCCGGGACTAGCGGCCTACACAGATACGCAGTATTTT. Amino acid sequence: CASSPGLAAYTDTQYF.

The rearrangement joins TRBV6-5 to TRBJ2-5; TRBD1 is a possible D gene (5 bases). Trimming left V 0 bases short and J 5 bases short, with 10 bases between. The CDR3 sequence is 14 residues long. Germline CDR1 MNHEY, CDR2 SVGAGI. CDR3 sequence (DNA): TGTGCCAGCAGTTACTCAAGGGGCTGGGAGACCCAGTACTTC. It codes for CASSYSRGWETQYF.

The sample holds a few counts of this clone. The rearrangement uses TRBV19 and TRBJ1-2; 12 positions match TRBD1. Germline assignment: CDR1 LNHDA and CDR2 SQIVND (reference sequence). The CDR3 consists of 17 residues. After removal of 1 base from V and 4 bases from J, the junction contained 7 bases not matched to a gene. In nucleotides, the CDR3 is TGTGCCAGTAGTATAGCCGGGACAGGGGGCGCAGGCTATGGCTACACCTTC. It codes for CASSIAGTGGAGYGYTF.

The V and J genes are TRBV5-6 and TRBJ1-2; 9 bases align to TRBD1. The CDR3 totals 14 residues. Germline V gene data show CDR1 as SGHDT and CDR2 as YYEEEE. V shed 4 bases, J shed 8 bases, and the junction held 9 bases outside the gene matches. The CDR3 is CASSQGTGTGGYTF. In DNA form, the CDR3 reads TGTGCCAGCAGCCAAGGGACAGGGACGGGGGGCTACACCTTC.

The CDR3 is CASAGAGTFSNQPQHF. DNA of the CDR3: TGTGCCAGCGCAGGTGCGGGGACGTTTAGCAATCAGCCCCAGCATTTT. The V call is TRBV18, the J call TRBJ1-5, with D tentatively TRBD1 (5 bases). CDR1 is KGHSH, CDR2 LQKENI, per germline. This CDR3 comprises 16 residues. Trimming shortened V by 8 bases and J by 0 bases, and 17 bases separated the two germline ends. Full variable domain (outside the CDR3, taken from reference TRBV18 and TRBJ1-5): NAGVMQNPRHLVRRRGQEARLRCSPMKGHSHVYWYRQLPEEGLKFMVYLQKENIIDESGMPKERFSAEFPKEGPSILRIQQVVRGDSAAYFCASAGAGTFSNQPQHFGDGTRLSIL.